This TCR beta chain was documented in a study of OX40 agonist ivuxolimab in advanced cancers. About the study: Prior anti-PD-1, anti-PD-L1 or anti-CTLA-4 therapy was allowed; around 40% had some.

Unmatched junction bases numbered 8, after V lost 4 bases and J lost 2 bases. Germline V gene lookup returns CDR1 SGHNT and CDR2 YENEEA. The CDR3 has 15 residues. Patients with autoimmune history or systemic immunosuppression were excluded. Some clones are missing from TCRdb's copy, which holds only in-frame ones; the method was immunoSEQ multiplex PCR. This sample yields 40,000 or so clones, of which roughly four fifths are seen a single time; approximately 2% belongs to the top ten. The material was CD4+ or CD8+ T cells sorted from blood, obtained in a trial of the OX40 agonist ivuxolimab. The chain carries TRBV11-3 and TRBJ2-7; TRBD1 aligns across 7 bases. The receptor comes from an adult with an advanced solid tumor such as melanoma, head and neck, liver or kidney cancer. DNA for the CDR3: TGTGCCAGCAGCTCATCATACAGGGGACCCTACGAGCAGTACTTC. Encoded protein: CASSSSYRGPYEQYF.